The table lists the clone carrying this T cell receptor beta chain with a few counts. Authors of the study amplified TCR beta CDR3 regions from RNA transcripts. First-round RT-PCR with HTBI primers amplified the TCR CDR3 region. TCRdb reprocessed the multiplex PCR reads via MiXCR and lists one record per CDR3 protein. Among around 280,000 distinct CDR3 sequences listed, about an eighth were seen once. This record belongs to a study of T cells in Graves' hyperthyroidism and ophthalmopathy. This CDR3 is built from 17 residues. With V trimmed by 3 bases and J by 7 bases, 5 bases remained unmatched. Germline-derived CDR1 and CDR2 are MNHEY and SVGAGI.

This TCR came from a woman aged 30 to 39 with Graves' hyperthyroidism that later progressed to Graves' ophthalmopathy. The J gene is TRBJ2-2, the V gene TRBV6-5; 16 bases are shared with TRBD2. The sequenced sample was blood. The CDR3 DNA is TGTGCCAGCAGTTATCGGGGACTAGCGGGAGGGGGCGGGGAGCTGTTTTTT. Its translation is CASSYRGLAGGGGELFF.